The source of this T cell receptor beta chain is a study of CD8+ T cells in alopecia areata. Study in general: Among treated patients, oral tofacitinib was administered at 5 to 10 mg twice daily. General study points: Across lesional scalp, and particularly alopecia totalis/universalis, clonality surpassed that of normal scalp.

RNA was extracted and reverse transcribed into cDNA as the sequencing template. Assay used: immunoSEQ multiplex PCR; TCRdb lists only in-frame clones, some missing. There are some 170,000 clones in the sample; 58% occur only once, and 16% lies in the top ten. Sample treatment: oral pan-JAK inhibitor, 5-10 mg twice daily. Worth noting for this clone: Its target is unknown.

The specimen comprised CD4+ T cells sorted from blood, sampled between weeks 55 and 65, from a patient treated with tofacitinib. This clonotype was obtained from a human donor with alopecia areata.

The CDR3 loop reads CATSRDLSRGGYTF. The CDR3 DNA sequence: TGTGCCACCAGCAGAGATCTGTCGCGGGGTGGCTACACCTTC. The V and J genes are TRBV15 and TRBJ1-2; no clear D gene. V lost 0 bases and J 7 bases, leaving 12 bases between the germline ends. The CDR3 runs to 14 residues. CDR1 LNHNV and CDR2 YYDKDF come from the germline V gene (reference sequence).